Listed below are T cell receptor beta chains from one sample, sequenced in a study of identical twins. TCRdb redid the calling of the 5' RACE reads with MiXCR, one entry per CDR3 protein. The sample shows about 220,000 distinct CDR3 sequences, around 6.8% of them seen only once. These sequences were also reported in another study, on yellow fever vaccine responses in identical twins.

The sequencing input was memory (CD45RO+) T cells sorted from blood. The receptors originated from a young woman in good health. Both conserved end residues are part of each CDR3. Each record gives: J gene, V gene, clone size, D gene, CDR3 DNA, CDR3 protein. A D gene is named only where the DNA matches it firmly. Part of the rows lack a size; the others show once, few, many or a class for expanded clones.

j_gene: TRBJ1-5
v_gene: TRBV12-3/TRBV12-4
abundance: .
d_gene: .
CDR3nt: TGTGCCAGCGCATCCGGGGCCGGGTCTCAACAGCCCCAGCATTTT
CDR3aa: CASASGAGSQQPQHF

j_gene: TRBJ2-2
v_gene: TRBV5-1
abundance: many
d_gene: TRBD2
CDR3nt: TGCGCCAGCAGCTCGGGACTAGCTACCGGGGAGCTGTTTTTT
CDR3aa: CASSSGLATGELFF

j_gene: TRBJ1-5
v_gene: TRBV5-6
abundance: .
d_gene: .
CDR3nt: TGTGCCAGCAGCAAGTTGAGGAGCAATCAGCCCCAGCATTTT
CDR3aa: CASSKLRSNQPQHF

j_gene: TRBJ2-2
v_gene: TRBV15
abundance: few
d_gene: TRBD2
CDR3nt: TGTGCCACCAGCAGAGATCCCGGGGGGGCTGGCGGGGAGCTGTTTTTT
CDR3aa: CATSRDPGGAGGELFF

j_gene: TRBJ2-2
v_gene: TRBV20-1
abundance: few
d_gene: TRBD1
CDR3nt: TGCAGTGCTAGATTAGGGACAGGGATGAACACCGGGGAGCTGTTTTTT
CDR3aa: CSARLGTGMNTGELFF

j_gene: TRBJ1-6
v_gene: TRBV29-1
abundance: few
d_gene: .
CDR3nt: TGCAGCGTTGGGAGCTCCTATAATTCACCCCTCCACTTT
CDR3aa: CSVGSSYNSPLHF

j_gene: TRBJ2-7
v_gene: TRBV5-6
abundance: .
d_gene: .
CDR3nt: TGTGCCAGCAGCTCTACCCACGGTACCTACGAGCAGTACTTC
CDR3aa: CASSSTHGTYEQYF

j_gene: TRBJ2-1
v_gene: TRBV6-1
abundance: .
d_gene: .
CDR3nt: TGTGCCAGCAGTGAAGAGTCGACCTACAATGAGCAGTTCTTC
CDR3aa: CASSEESTYNEQFF

j_gene: TRBJ2-7
v_gene: TRBV28
abundance: few
d_gene: .
CDR3nt: TGTGCCAGCAGTACAAGTGAGGACAGCTCCTACGAGCAGTACTTC
CDR3aa: CASSTSEDSSYEQYF

j_gene: TRBJ1-1
v_gene: TRBV28
abundance: .
d_gene: .
CDR3nt: TGTGCCAGCAGTTTACGGGCGCATGAGGCTGAAGCTTTCTTT
CDR3aa: CASSLRAHEAEAFF

j_gene: TRBJ2-1
v_gene: TRBV11-2
abundance: many
d_gene: TRBD2
CDR3nt: TGTGCCAGCAGCTTAAAGTTGGTAGCGGGAGGGGCGAGCTCCTACAATGAGCAGTTCTTC
CDR3aa: CASSLKLVAGGASSYNEQFF

j_gene: TRBJ2-7
v_gene: TRBV7-2
abundance: many
d_gene: TRBD2
CDR3nt: TGTGCCAGCAGCTTAGGAAGAGTAGCGGGAATCTCCTACGAGCAGTACTTC
CDR3aa: CASSLGRVAGISYEQYF

j_gene: TRBJ2-1
v_gene: TRBV12-3/TRBV12-4
abundance: many
d_gene: TRBD2
CDR3nt: TGTGCCAGCAGTGCCTCTAGCGGGAGGCGATACAATGAGCAGTTCTTC
CDR3aa: CASSASSGRRYNEQFF

j_gene: TRBJ2-3
v_gene: TRBV18
abundance: few
d_gene: .
CDR3nt: TGTGCCAGCTCATCTTTCGTCGGGACAGATACGCAGTATTTT
CDR3aa: CASSSFVGTDTQYF

j_gene: TRBJ2-7
v_gene: TRBV27
abundance: few
d_gene: TRBD1
CDR3nt: TGTGCCAGCAGTTTTCGGCAGGGGGACTCCTACGAGCAGTACTTC
CDR3aa: CASSFRQGDSYEQYF

j_gene: TRBJ1-5
v_gene: TRBV12-3/TRBV12-4
abundance: many
d_gene: TRBD1
CDR3nt: TGTGCCAGCAAAACCGGGCCACAGGGGGTTTCGAGTCAGCCCCAGCATTTT
CDR3aa: CASKTGPQGVSSQPQHF

j_gene: TRBJ1-3
v_gene: TRBV6-5
abundance: .
d_gene: TRBD1
CDR3nt: TGTGCCAGCAGTTTAGTCGGGACAGGGGGCGAAAACACCATATATTTT
CDR3aa: CASSLVGTGGENTIYF

j_gene: TRBJ2-7
v_gene: TRBV7-8
abundance: few
d_gene: .
CDR3nt: TGTGCCAGCAGCTCCCCCCAAGGGGGAGTTTCCTACGAGCAGTACTTC
CDR3aa: CASSSPQGGVSYEQYF

j_gene: TRBJ2-2
v_gene: TRBV5-1
abundance: few
d_gene: .
CDR3nt: TGCGCCAGCAGCTTGGCCCCAGGACAAAGGGGCACCGGGGAGCTGTTTTTT
CDR3aa: CASSLAPGQRGTGELFF

j_gene: TRBJ2-2
v_gene: TRBV2
abundance: many
d_gene: .
CDR3nt: TGTGCCAGCAGTGAGCAGGGAATGAACACCGGGGAGCTGTTTTTT
CDR3aa: CASSEQGMNTGELFF

j_gene: TRBJ2-3
v_gene: TRBV5-1
abundance: many
d_gene: .
CDR3nt: TGCGCCAGCAGCTTATCGAGTAGGGGAGGAGGCACAGATACGCAGTATTTT
CDR3aa: CASSLSSRGGGTDTQYF

j_gene: TRBJ2-2
v_gene: TRBV11-1
abundance: .
d_gene: .
CDR3nt: TGTGCCAGCAGCGCTACAAGAGGGTGGGGCAGTCCTAACACCGGGGAGCTGTTTTTT
CDR3aa: CASSATRGWGSPNTGELFF

j_gene: TRBJ2-7
v_gene: TRBV10-3
abundance: .
d_gene: .
CDR3nt: TGTGCCACCTCGACTCTTACAGGCTCCTACGAGCAGTACTTC
CDR3aa: CATSTLTGSYEQYF

j_gene: TRBJ2-2
v_gene: TRBV5-6
abundance: few
d_gene: .
CDR3nt: TGTGCCAGCAGCTTGGAGTTCCGGACCGGGGAGCTGTTTTTT
CDR3aa: CASSLEFRTGELFF

j_gene: TRBJ2-1
v_gene: TRBV11-1
abundance: few
d_gene: TRBD2
CDR3nt: TGTGCCAGCAGCCCACTAGCGGGAGGTCGTGAGCAGTTCTTC
CDR3aa: CASSPLAGGREQFF

j_gene: TRBJ2-2
v_gene: TRBV2
abundance: few
d_gene: .
CDR3nt: TGTGCCAGCAGTGAAAAGGTCAGGGGAATTTACACCGGGGAGCTGTTTTTT
CDR3aa: CASSEKVRGIYTGELFF

j_gene: TRBJ2-1
v_gene: TRBV5-1
abundance: few
d_gene: TRBD2
CDR3nt: TGCGCCAGCAGCTTGGCAGGGACTAGTCGGAATGAGCAGTTCTTC
CDR3aa: CASSLAGTSRNEQFF

j_gene: TRBJ1-1
v_gene: TRBV7-6
abundance: many
d_gene: .
CDR3nt: TGTGCCAGCAGTCAAATTATGAACACTGAAGCTTTCTTT
CDR3aa: CASSQIMNTEAFF

j_gene: TRBJ1-1
v_gene: TRBV7-8
abundance: .
d_gene: TRBD1
CDR3nt: TGTGCCAGCAGCTTAGCGGGTAGAGGACAGGGTCTGAACACTGAAGCTTTCTTT
CDR3aa: CASSLAGRGQGLNTEAFF

j_gene: TRBJ2-1
v_gene: TRBV7-3
abundance: many
d_gene: .
CDR3nt: TGTGCCAGCAGCTTACGGGCCTACAATGAGCAGTTCTTC
CDR3aa: CASSLRAYNEQFF

j_gene: TRBJ2-1
v_gene: TRBV6-5
abundance: many
d_gene: .
CDR3nt: TGTGCCAGCAGTTACTGGGGGGGCCGGGGCAATGAGCAGTTCTTC
CDR3aa: CASSYWGGRGNEQFF

j_gene: TRBJ2-1
v_gene: TRBV10-2
abundance: .
d_gene: .
CDR3nt: TGCGCCACCTTTCCTTGGTCGGAGAGCTCCTACAATGAGCAGTTCTTC
CDR3aa: CATFPWSESSYNEQFF

j_gene: TRBJ2-3
v_gene: TRBV3-1
abundance: many
d_gene: .
CDR3nt: TGTGCCAGCAGGACAGGAATTGGTGAGGTGACAGATACGCAGTATTTT
CDR3aa: CASRTGIGEVTDTQYF

j_gene: TRBJ1-1
v_gene: TRBV30
abundance: few
d_gene: .
CDR3nt: TGTGCCTGGAGTGTCCTTGCGAACACTGAAGCCTTCTTT
CDR3aa: CAWSVLANTEAFF

j_gene: TRBJ1-1
v_gene: TRBV20-1
abundance: .
d_gene: .
CDR3nt: TGCAGTGCTAGCGGAGGATTAGGGAACACTGAAGCTTTCTTT
CDR3aa: CSASGGLGNTEAFF

j_gene: TRBJ1-2
v_gene: TRBV7-9
abundance: .
d_gene: TRBD1
CDR3nt: TGTGCCAGCAGCTCACCACCGGGACAGGGAGACTATGGCTACACCTTC
CDR3aa: CASSSPPGQGDYGYTF

j_gene: TRBJ1-1
v_gene: TRBV6-2/TRBV6-3
abundance: .
d_gene: .
CDR3nt: TGTGCCAGCAGCTTAAGGGGTTCGAACACTGAAGCTTTCTTT
CDR3aa: CASSLRGSNTEAFF

j_gene: TRBJ2-7
v_gene: TRBV9
abundance: many
d_gene: .
CDR3nt: TGTGCCAGCAGCGCTCAACCAGGGTCGGACTACGAGCAGTACTTC
CDR3aa: CASSAQPGSDYEQYF

j_gene: TRBJ1-5
v_gene: TRBV5-1
abundance: .
d_gene: .
CDR3nt: TGCGCCAGCAGCAATGGACAGAGCAATCAGCCCCAGCATTTT
CDR3aa: CASSNGQSNQPQHF

j_gene: TRBJ2-5
v_gene: TRBV24-1
abundance: few
d_gene: .
CDR3nt: TGTGCCACCAGTGATTTGCAGACCCAGTACTTC
CDR3aa: CATSDLQTQYF

j_gene: TRBJ2-6
v_gene: TRBV5-5
abundance: .
d_gene: .
CDR3nt: TGTGCCAGCAGCTTGTCGACGGCTGGGGCCAACGTCCTGACTTTC
CDR3aa: CASSLSTAGANVLTF

j_gene: TRBJ2-7
v_gene: TRBV2
abundance: many
d_gene: .
CDR3nt: TGTGCCAGCATACAGAGCCCAAATCGAGGAGAGCAGTACTTC
CDR3aa: CASIQSPNRGEQYF

j_gene: TRBJ2-3
v_gene: TRBV6-5
abundance: few
d_gene: TRBD2
CDR3nt: TGTGCCAGCAGTGATGGACTAGCTGCTAGCACAGATACGCAGTATTTT
CDR3aa: CASSDGLAASTDTQYF

j_gene: TRBJ2-1
v_gene: TRBV9
abundance: few
d_gene: .
CDR3nt: TGTGCCAGCAGCCCCACTTCCTGGGGCAACTTCAATGAGCAGTTCTTC
CDR3aa: CASSPTSWGNFNEQFF

j_gene: TRBJ2-7
v_gene: TRBV9
abundance: .
d_gene: .
CDR3nt: TGTGCCAGCAGCCCCCACGTTGGCGAGCAGTACTTC
CDR3aa: CASSPHVGEQYF